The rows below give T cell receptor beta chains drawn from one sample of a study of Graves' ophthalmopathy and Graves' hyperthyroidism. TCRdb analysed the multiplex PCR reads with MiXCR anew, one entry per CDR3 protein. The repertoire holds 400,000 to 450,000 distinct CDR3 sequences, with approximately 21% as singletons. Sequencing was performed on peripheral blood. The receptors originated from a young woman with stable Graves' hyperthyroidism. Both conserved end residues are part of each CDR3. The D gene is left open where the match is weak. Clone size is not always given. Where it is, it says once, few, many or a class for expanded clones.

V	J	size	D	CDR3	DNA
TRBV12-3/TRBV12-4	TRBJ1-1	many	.	CASNFRTANTEAFF	TGTGCCAGCAATTTCCGGACGGCGAACACTGAAGCTTTCTTT
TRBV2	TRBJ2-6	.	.	CASRTGYQHSGANVLTF	TGTGCCAGCAGAACAGGTTACCAACACTCTGGGGCCAACGTCCTGACTTTC
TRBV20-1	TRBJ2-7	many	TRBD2	CSATLPAGAYEQYF	TGCAGTGCCACACTGCCAGCGGGAGCCTACGAGCAGTACTTC
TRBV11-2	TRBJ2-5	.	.	CASSSTTGGGKTQYF	TGTGCCAGCAGCTCAACCACGGGGGGCGGGAAGACCCAGTACTTC
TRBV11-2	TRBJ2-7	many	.	CASSLDYPVEQYF	TGTGCCAGCAGCTTGGACTATCCGGTTGAGCAGTACTTC
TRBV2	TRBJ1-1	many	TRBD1	CATGTGVLTEAFF	TGTGCCACCGGGACAGGGGTTTTGACTGAAGCTTTCTTT
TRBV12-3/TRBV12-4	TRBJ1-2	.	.	CASMSGGENGYTF	TGTGCCAGCATGAGCGGGGGCGAGAATGGCTACACCTTC
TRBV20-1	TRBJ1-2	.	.	CSARDPGRDGYTF	TGCAGTGCTAGAGACCCAGGCCGAGATGGCTACACCTTC
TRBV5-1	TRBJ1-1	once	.	CASSLAMSSWNTEAFF	TGCGCCAGCAGCTTGGCCATGTCCAGCTGGAACACTGAAGCTTTCTTT
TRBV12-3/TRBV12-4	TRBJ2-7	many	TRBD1	CASSRGQGEDEQYF	TGTGCCAGCAGTAGGGGACAGGGGGAAGACGAGCAGTACTTC
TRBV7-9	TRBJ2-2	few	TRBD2	CASSSSGVNTGELFF	TGTGCCAGCAGCTCTAGCGGGGTCAACACCGGGGAGCTGTTTTTT
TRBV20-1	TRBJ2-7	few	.	CSASKWDSYSYEQYF	TGCAGTGCTAGCAAGTGGGACTCCTACTCCTACGAGCAGTACTTC
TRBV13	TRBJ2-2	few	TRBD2	CASTRPAGGARSTGELFF	TGTGCCAGCACCCGCCCAGCGGGGGGGGCGAGGAGTACCGGGGAGCTGTTTTTT
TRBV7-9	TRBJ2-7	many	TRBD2	CASSREARLAGAKQYF	TGTGCCAGCAGCCGCGAGGCGAGACTAGCGGGAGCGAAGCAGTACTTC
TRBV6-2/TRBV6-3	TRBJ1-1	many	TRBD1	CASSSDREWNTEAFF	TGTGCCAGCAGCTCGGACAGGGAATGGAACACTGAAGCTTTCTTT
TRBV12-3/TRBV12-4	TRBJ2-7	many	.	CASSRGGSLYEQYF	TGTGCCAGCAGCCGAGGGGGTTCCCTATACGAGCAGTACTTC
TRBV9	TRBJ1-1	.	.	CASSVAVWGSEAFF	TGTGCCAGCAGCGTAGCTGTCTGGGGCTCTGAAGCTTTCTTT
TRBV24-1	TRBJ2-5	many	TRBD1	CATSVAQSGTGGLETQYF	TGTGCCACCAGTGTCGCCCAATCCGGGACAGGGGGCCTAGAGACCCAGTACTTC
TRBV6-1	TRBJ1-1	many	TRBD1	CASSDNWDRRLNTEAFF	TGTGCCAGCAGTGATAATTGGGACAGGCGACTGAACACTGAAGCTTTCTTT
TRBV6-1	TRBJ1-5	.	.	CASTSTGNQPQHF	TGTGCCAGCACCAGCACGGGGAATCAGCCCCAGCATTTT
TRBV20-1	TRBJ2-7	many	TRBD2	CSARDSRTSGSYEQYF	TGCAGTGCTAGAGATTCCCGGACTAGCGGATCCTACGAGCAGTACTTC
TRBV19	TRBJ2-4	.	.	CASEGHPKNIQYF	TGTGCCAGTGAGGGACACCCCAAAAACATTCAGTACTTC
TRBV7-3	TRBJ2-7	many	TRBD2	CASSLSSGSFYEQYF	TGTGCCAGCAGCTTAAGTAGCGGGAGTTTCTACGAGCAGTACTTC
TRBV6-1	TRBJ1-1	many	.	CASSDQNTEAFF	TGTGCCAGCAGTGACCAGAACACTGAAGCTTTCTTT